This T cell receptor (beta chain) was captured by sequencing in a study of cytomegalovirus exposure and HLA in healthy donors. The wider study: In a previous analysis, 117 million unique TCR beta sequences were found from approximately 180 million T cells.

Germline trimming cut 3 bases from V and 2 bases from J; bases unmatched to any gene: 4. This CDR3 has 14 amino acids. CDR1 is KGHSH, CDR2 LQKENI, per germline. Of note for this clone: Its antigen is unidentified.

Primers: 60 Vbeta forward and 13 Jbeta reverse. Here immunoSEQ multiplex PCR was the method, and the copy in TCRdb shows in-frame clones only, minus some. The table shows 130,000 or so clones, with about 81% occurring only once. General study results and limits: HLA alleles showed associations with 15,000 to 20,000 TCR beta sequences in a later analysis, at a 0.05 false discovery rate. Cytomegalovirus-associated TCR beta chains were listed, numbering more than 150. With further analysis later on, most CMV-associated TCR beta chains appeared HLA-restricted.

The chain couples TRBV18 to TRBJ2-7, with 7 bases aligning to TRBD1. The source is a middle-aged man in good health and CMV-seronegative. Sequencing was done on a sample of PBMCs. Written as DNA, the CDR3 is TGTGCCAGCTCACCCCAGGACAGGACCTACGAGCAGTACTTC. Translation gives CASSPQDRTYEQYF.